These 21 T cell receptor beta chains were sequenced from one sample in a study of cytomegalovirus exposure and HLA in healthy donors. PCR employed 60 Vbeta and 13 Jbeta primers. Assay used: immunoSEQ multiplex PCR; TCRdb lists only in-frame clones, some missing. The repertoire holds some 90,000 clones, with about three quarters as singletons. Input material: PBMCs. The receptor set was obtained from a man aged 30 to 45 in good health and CMV-seropositive.

The V gene is TRBV5-1, the J gene TRBJ2-5; perhaps TRBD1 as D (6 bases). Germline loops: CDR1 SGHRS, CDR2 YFSETQ. V gave up 3 bases and J gave up 3 bases, with 12 bases separating them. This CDR3 has 14 residues. This CDR3 is CASSSMTGEETQYF. The CDR3, as DNA: TGCGCCAGCAGCTCCATGACAGGAGAAGAGACCCAGTACTTC.

This clone was counted between two and nine times. The rearrangement links TRBV4-2 to TRBJ2-2; tentatively, D is TRBD1 (5 bases). The length of the CDR3 is 14 residues. V shed 0 bases and J shed 5 bases, with 7 bases lying between them. In germline, CDR1 is LGHNA, CDR2 YNFKEQ. The CDR3 reads CASSQDKGTGELFF. The CDR3 bases are TGTGCCAGCAGCCAAGATAAGGGGACCGGGGAGCTGTTTTTT.

J is TRBJ1-1 and V is TRBV5-4, with unresolved D. V lost 3 bases and J lost 6, with 9 bases in between. Germline CDR1 reads SGHNT; CDR2 reads YYREEE (reference sequence). The CDR3 loop spans 12 amino acids. CDR3 protein: CASSSGWSEAFF. Written as DNA, the CDR3 is TGTGCCAGCAGCTCCGGTTGGTCTGAAGCTTTCTTT.

This clone came up once. The rearrangement uses TRBV11-1 and TRBJ2-7, with a possible D match to TRBD1 (6 bases). Germline CDR1 is SGHAT and CDR2 is FQDESV (reference sequence). The V end lost 6 bases, the J end lost 2 bases, and 17 bases lay between the germline ends. CDR3 length: 15 amino acids. CDR3 sequence (DNA): TGTGCCAGCAGTCACCGGGACATTTCCCCCTACGAGCAGTACTTC. This sequence encodes CASSHRDISPYEQYF.

The chain links TRBV5-1 to TRBJ2-1; 10 bases map to TRBD2. J gave up 6 bases and V 6 bases, and 9 bases lay outside the gene matches. The CDR3 length is 15 residues. CDR1 and CDR2 (germline): SGHRS, YFSETQ. CDR3: CASKIGLAVLNEQFF. Written as DNA, the CDR3 is TGCGCCAGCAAAATAGGACTAGCGGTACTCAATGAGCAGTTCTTC.

This rearrangement joins TRBV27 to TRBJ1-5; D is uncertain. Germline V gives CDR1 MNHEY, CDR2 SMNVEV (reference sequence). The V end was cut by 5 bases, the J end by 9 bases, with 14 bases between. CDR3 size: 13 residues. The CDR3 DNA follows: TGTGCCAGCAGTCCCGAGGGCCCCCCGCCCCAGCATTTT. Encoded protein: CASSPEGPPPQHF.

This chain uses TRBV14 with TRBJ1-3; weak D call: TRBD1 (5 bases). This CDR3 region has 15 residues. V lost 0 bases and J 3 bases, leaving 9 bases between the germline ends. The germline gives CDR1 SGHDN, CDR2 FVKESK. DNA for the CDR3: TGTGCCAGCAGCCAAGATCGCGGGGGTGGAAACACCATATATTTT. Translated: CASSQDRGGGNTIYF. Looking up the rest from reference TRBV14 and TRBJ1-3 gives the full variable domain: EAGVTQFPSHSVIEKGQTVTLRCDPISGHDNLYWYRRVMGKEIKFLLHFVKESKQDESGMPNNRFLAERTGGTYSTLKVQPAELEDSGVYFCASSQDRGGGNTIYFGEGSWLTVV.

The CDR3, as DNA: TGCGCCAGCAGCCAAGCCCCGACTAGCGGGAGCTACAATGAGCAGTTCTTC. It encodes CASSQAPTSGSYNEQFF. V and J are TRBV4-3 and TRBJ2-1, with 12 bases lining up with TRBD2. The CDR3 contains 17 residues. The junction had 4 bases not matched to a gene; V was cut back by 1 base and J by 3 bases. The germline V gene encodes CDR1 LGHNA and CDR2 YSLEER.

This chain uses TRBV6-5 with TRBJ1-2; TRBD1 matches at 7 bases. The CDR3 consists of 15 residues. The germline V gene encodes CDR1 MNHEY and CDR2 SVGAGI. Trimming removed 6 bases from V and 2 bases from J; junction bases left unmatched: 9. The CDR3 region has the DNA TGTGCCAGCAGCAAATACCGACAGGGAAACTATGGCTACACCTTC. Its protein product is CASSKYRQGNYGYTF.

This sequence joins TRBV6-5 and TRBJ2-5, with D possibly being TRBD1 (5 bases). The CDR3 totals 13 residues. The germline V and J ends were trimmed by 3 bases and 1 base, with 6 bases remaining between them. CDR1 and CDR2 from the germline V gene are MNHEY and SVGAGI. The CDR3 sequence is CASSYTGQETQYF. CDR3 nucleotides: TGTGCCAGCAGTTATACAGGCCAAGAGACCCAGTACTTC.

The chain uses TRBV6-6 and TRBJ2-7; 8 nucleotides align to TRBD2. This CDR3 comprises 15 residues. Germline V gene lookup returns CDR1 MNHNY and CDR2 SVGAGI (reference sequence). Trimming took 2 bases from V and 6 from J; bases not matched to a gene: 9. As DNA, the CDR3 is TGTGCCAGCAGTTACGTTGCAGGACTAGCTGGCGAGCAGTACGTC. Amino acids: CASSYVAGLAGEQYV.

On this clone: This specimen includes other DNA sequences encoding the same CDR3. The rearrangement joins TRBV7-9 to TRBJ1-5, with 8 bases aligning to TRBD1. The germline V gene encodes CDR1 SEHNR and CDR2 FQNEAQ (reference sequence). V lost 4 bases to trimming and J lost 3 bases; unmatched junction nucleotides: 2. CDR3 length: 14 residues. CDR3 nucleotides: TGTGCCAGCAGCTGGGACAGGCCCAATCAGCCCCAGCATTTT. Translated, it gives CASSWDRPNQPQHF.

The chain combines TRBV15 with TRBJ1-5; D not certain. The V end lost 4 bases, the J end lost 2 bases, and 9 bases lay between the germline ends. CDR1 is LNHNV, CDR2 YYDKDF, per germline (reference sequence). The CDR3 has 14 amino acids. The CDR3 loop is CATSIQKGNQPQHF. The DNA for the CDR3 is TGTGCCACCAGCATACAGAAAGGCAATCAGCCCCAGCATTTT.

The J gene is TRBJ2-7, the V gene TRBV5-4; 10 bases agree with TRBD2. V lost 5 bases, J lost 2 bases, and 4 bases stayed unmatched. The germline gives CDR1 SGHNT, CDR2 YYREEE (reference sequence). The CDR3 has 14 residues. The CDR3 protein is CASRIAGGPYEQYV. The CDR3 DNA is TGTGCCAGCAGGATAGCGGGGGGACCCTACGAGCAGTACGTC.

The chain has TRBV28 and TRBJ2-7, with 10 bases that match TRBD1. Germline trimming cut 6 bases from V and 4 bases from J; bases unmatched to any gene: 12. The germline CDR1 and CDR2 sequences are MDHEN and SYDVKM. The CDR3 sequence is 16 residues long. CDR3 sequence reads: CASRPTGWGQGYEQYF. The CDR3 region has the DNA TGTGCCAGCAGGCCTACCGGATGGGGACAGGGGTACGAGCAGTACTTC.

This clone was counted only a few times. The chain recombines TRBV6-1 with TRBJ1-2; D is uncertain. From germline, CDR1 is MNHNS and CDR2 SASEGT. V gave up 1 base and J gave up 4 bases, with 13 bases separating them. The CDR3 loop spans 15 amino acids. CDR3 nucleotide sequence: TGTGCCAGCAGTGAAGAAACGATTCGGGGCTATGGCTACACCTTC. This translates into CASSEETIRGYGYTF.

V is TRBV25-1 and J is TRBJ1-1, with 7 bases lining up with TRBD1. Germline-derived CDR1 and CDR2 are MGHDK and SYGVNS. The CDR3 loop spans 13 amino acids. J gave up 4 bases and V 3 bases, and 2 bases lay outside the gene matches. CDR3 sequence: CASSETGFTEAFF. The CDR3 nucleotides are TGTGCCAGCAGTGAGACAGGGTTCACTGAAGCTTTCTTT.

This rearrangement joins TRBV7-9 to TRBJ2-1; weak D call: TRBD2 (5 bases). The CDR3 loop spans 16 amino acids. V lost 5 bases and J lost 0, with 14 bases in between. Germline V lookup: CDR1 SEHNR, CDR2 FQNEAQ (reference sequence). DNA for the CDR3: TGTGCCAGCAGCCCGCGGGTAACCAGCTCCTACAATGAGCAGTTCTTC. Its translation is CASSPRVTSSYNEQFF.

This rearrangement joins TRBV11-2 to TRBJ2-1; 11 positions agree with TRBD2. The J segment lost 5 bases and the V segment lost 4 bases, leaving 4 bases of the junction unmatched. Germline V lookup: CDR1 SGHAT, CDR2 FQNNGV. The CDR3 sequence is 15 residues long. CDR3: CASSSRGLADNEQFF. The CDR3 bases are TGTGCCAGCAGCTCCCGGGGACTAGCGGACAATGAGCAGTTCTTC.

The chain employs TRBV4-1 and TRBJ2-7; 8 positions agree with TRBD2. The CDR3 is 16 amino acids. V was pared by 1 base and J by 0 bases, with 5 bases of the junction left unmatched. CDR1 is MGHRA, CDR2 YSYEKL, per germline. The CDR3 spells CASSQGGLAGSYEQYF. The CDR3 DNA reads as TGCGCCAGCAGCCAAGGTGGGCTAGCGGGCTCCTACGAGCAGTACTTC.

This clone appeared a few times. The J gene is TRBJ2-1, the V gene TRBV7-2; 7 positions agree with TRBD2. Germline V CDR1 and CDR2: SGHTA, FQGNSA. The CDR3 has 15 residues. The ends lost 4 bases at V and 2 bases at J; junction bases unmatched: 5. The CDR3 nucleotides read TGTGCCAGCAGCTCCGTAGCGGGCCCCTACAATGAGCAGTTCTTC. This translates into CASSSVAGPYNEQFF. Together with reference TRBV7-2 and TRBJ2-1, the CDR3 gives the full variable domain: GAGVSQSPSNKVTEKGKDVELRCDPISGHTALYWYRQSLGQGLEFLIYFQGNSAPDKSGLPSDRFSAERTGGSVSTLTIQRTQQEDSAVYLCASSSVAGPYNEQFFGPGTRLTVL.